What follows are 10 T cell receptor beta chains derived from one specimen sequenced in a study of T cell responses to AZD1222 COVID-19 vaccine. Sequencing used immunoSEQ multiplex PCR; TCRdb keeps in-frame clones, though not all of them. This table lists around 150,000 clones. The material sequenced was peripheral blood. These receptors all stem from an adult in good health.

The chain's CDR3 is CASSSPLVAQTNTGELFF. CDR3 bases: TGTGCCAGCAGTTCCCCCTTGGTAGCCCAAACGAACACCGGGGAGCTGTTTTTT. The chain carries TRBV28 and TRBJ2-2; no definite D call. CDR3 length equals 18 residues. Germline V gene data show CDR1 as MDHEN and CDR2 as SYDVKM. The ends were cut back, 4 bases at V and 0 bases at J, with 18 bases in the middle.

The chain is built from TRBV5-1 and TRBJ2-3; D ambiguous. CDR3 length: 13 amino acids. From germline, CDR1 is SGHRS and CDR2 YFSETQ. Trimming shortened V by 4 bases and J by 0 bases, and 6 bases separated the two germline ends. As DNA, the CDR3 is TGCGCCAGCAGCCACCCAAGCACAGATACGCAGTATTTT. Encoded protein: CASSHPSTDTQYF.

The chain is built from TRBV19 and TRBJ1-2, with 10 bases that match TRBD1. Germline V gene lookup returns CDR1 LNHDA and CDR2 SQIVND (reference sequence). V was clipped by 7 bases and J by 8 bases; unmatched bases: 7. The CDR3 contains 13 residues. DNA for the CDR3: TGTGCCAGTAAAGGACAGGGGGATTGGGGCTACACCTTC. It translates to CASKGQGDWGYTF.

The chain carries TRBV30 and TRBJ1-2; 7 bases match TRBD1. CDR1 GTSNPN and CDR2 SVGIG come from the germline V gene (reference sequence). V was clipped by 2 bases and J by 4 bases; unmatched bases: 4. The CDR3 covers 13 residues. CDR3 in DNA: TGTGCCTGGAGTTCTCAGGGGGGCTATGGCTACACCTTC. Translation gives CAWSSQGGYGYTF. Full variable domain (rest looked up from reference TRBV30 and TRBJ1-2): SQTIHQWPATLVQPVGSPLSLECTVEGTSNPNLYWYRQAAGRGLQLLFYSVGIGQISSEVPQNLSASRPQDRQFILSSKKLLLSDSGFYLCAWSSQGGYGYTFGSGTRLTVV.

V usage is TRBV3-1 (or the pseudogene TRBV3-2) and J usage is TRBJ2-7; no definite D call. CDR3 length: 13 residues. V lost 2 bases, J lost 4 bases, and 9 bases lay in between. The germline V gene encodes CDR1 LGHDT and CDR2 YNNKEL (reference sequence). The CDR3 region is CASSQRRGYEQYF. The DNA for the CDR3 is TGTGCCAGCAGCCAACGTCGTGGTTACGAGCAGTACTTC.

The rearrangement joins TRBV5-1 to TRBJ1-6; 8 bases fit TRBD1. Germline trimming cut 1 base from V and 7 bases from J; bases unmatched to any gene: 1. The CDR3 spans 14 residues. CDR1 and CDR2 (germline): SGHRS, YFSETQ. CDR3 in amino acids: CASSLTGGNSPLHF. CDR3 nucleotides: TGCGCCAGCAGCTTGACAGGGGGGAATTCACCCCTCCACTTT.

The CDR3 bases are TGTGCCAGCAGTTACGGAGGGTCTGGAAACACCATATATTTT. Translation: CASSYGGSGNTIYF. The chain carries TRBV6-6 and TRBJ1-3; D is uncertain. Trimming cost V 2 bases and J 1 base, with 6 bases left between them. CDR3 size: 14 residues. The germline gives CDR1 MNHNY, CDR2 SVGAGI (reference sequence).

The V call is TRBV27, the J call TRBJ2-2; TRBD1 matches 11 bases. CDR3 size: 15 residues. Germline CDR1 is MNHEY and CDR2 is SMNVEV (reference sequence). V trimming: 4 bases; J trimming: 5 bases; junction bases outside the gene matches: 3. The CDR3 nucleotides read TGTGCCAGCAGTTCGGACAGGGGGCGAACCGGGGAGCTGTTTTTT. As protein: CASSSDRGRTGELFF.

The V call is TRBV3-1 (or the pseudogene TRBV3-2), the J call TRBJ2-5, with D unresolved. CDR3 length equals 12 residues. Trimming removed 2 bases from V and 5 bases from J, with 6 bases in between. CDR1 is LGHDT and CDR2 is YNNKEL in the germline V gene (reference sequence). CDR3 DNA: TGTGCCAGCAGCCAAAGTCGGGAGACCCAGTACTTC. Its translation is CASSQSRETQYF.

The V and J genes are TRBV10-3 and TRBJ1-1, with 9 positions matching TRBD1. Germline V gene sequence: CDR1 ENHRY, CDR2 SYGVKD. With 6 bases clipped from V and 3 bases from J, the junction kept 5 bases outside the gene matches. The CDR3 totals 14 residues. For the CDR3, the DNA is TGTGCCATCAGGGACAGGGGATGGGACACTGAAGCTTTCTTT. It specifies CAIRDRGWDTEAFF.